This T cell receptor beta chain was sequenced during a study of T cells in Graves' hyperthyroidism and ophthalmopathy. Notes on the study in general: Blood held most thyroid clonotypes expanded above 0.001 frequency. A 13 V-J model separated ophthalmopathy from stable hyperthyroidism.

This clonotype was seen ten or more times. Its antigen is unknown. Newly diagnosed patients aged 18 to 65 had hyperthyroidism of under 2 months' duration. Amplified TCR beta CDR3 regions came from RNA transcripts. First-round RT-PCR targeting the TCR CDR3 was performed with the HTBI primer set. MiXCR, run by TCRdb on the multiplex PCR reads, gives a single entry per CDR3 protein. Here the sample spans roughly 380,000 distinct CDR3 sequences, approximately 14% being singletons. CDR1 SGHKS and CDR2 YYEKEE come from the germline V gene (reference sequence). The CDR3 spans 14 residues. With V trimmed by 0 bases and J by 6 bases, 3 bases remained unmatched.

Sequencing was done on a sample of blood. The clonotype originates from a woman between 18 and 29 years old with Graves' hyperthyroidism. V is TRBV5-5 and J is TRBJ1-5, with TRBD1 identical over 7 bases. CDR3: CASSLEAGGQPQHF. The CDR3 nucleotides read TGTGCCAGCAGCTTGGAGGCAGGGGGTCAGCCCCAGCATTTT.